This TCR beta chain appears in the sequencing data of a study of technical replicates of blood from a handful of donors. The repertoire was sequenced with immunoSEQ multiplex PCR; TCRdb's copy has only in-frame clones and lacks some. The sample records tens of thousands of clones, about nine tenths being singletons. V gave up 5 bases and J gave up 5 bases; unmatched junction bases: 15. The length of the CDR3 is 16 residues. Germline V gene sequence: CDR1 LGHNA, CDR2 YNFKEQ. V and J are TRBV4-2 and TRBJ2-7; 7 nucleotides agree with TRBD1. The sequence was obtained from a human donor in good health. The sample taken for sequencing was T cells isolated from PBMCs. The CDR3 DNA reads TGTGCCAGCAGCACACGATACGGGACAGAGGTCAACGAGCAGTACTTC. This codes for CASSTRYGTEVNEQYF.